These 6 T cell receptor beta chains were all obtained from the same sample, sequenced in a study of blood T cell repertoires in COVID-19. Measured with immunoSEQ multiplex PCR; TCRdb has only the in-frame clones, and not every one. Found here are approximately 270,000 clones, about 89% of them singletons; the top ten hold 0.95% to 1.5%. The specimen was PBMCs or T cells enriched from blood (not recorded which). These TCRs come from a human donor in a cohort exposed to, infected with or recovered from COVID-19 (not recorded which). The donor label of this sample is uncertain.

The DNA for the CDR3 is TGCGCCAGCAGTGAGGCCGGGACAGGGTTCTTCGCTGTGAGAAACACCATATATTTT. Its protein is CASSEAGTGFFAVRNTIYF. The chain recombines TRBV10-2 with TRBJ1-3; 9 nucleotides match TRBD1. The CDR3 contains 19 residues. V trimming: 2 bases; J trimming: 5 bases; junction bases outside the gene matches: 16. Germline CDR1 WSHSY, CDR2 SAAADI.

The chain uses TRBV6-5 and TRBJ2-3; D is possibly TRBD2 (6 bases). The CDR3 totals 12 residues. CDR1 and CDR2 (germline): MNHEY, SVGAGI. Trimming pared 8 bases from V and 3 bases from J, leaving 9 bases between. Here the CDR3 reads CASAGNTDTQYF. CDR3 DNA sequence: TGTGCCAGCGCGGGAAATACAGATACGCAGTATTTT.

J is TRBJ1-2 and V is TRBV7-9; D gene uncertain. The CDR3 covers 14 residues. Germline V lookup: CDR1 SEHNR, CDR2 FQNEAQ (reference sequence). The germline V and J ends were trimmed by 5 bases and 8 bases, with 18 bases remaining between them. CDR3 sequence: CASSPGGLDRGYTF. CDR3 DNA: TGTGCCAGCAGCCCCGGCGGCCTGGATCGAGGCTACACCTTC. Together with reference TRBV7-9 and TRBJ1-2, the CDR3 gives the full variable domain: DTGVSQNPRHKITKRGQNVTFRCDPISEHNRLYWYRQTLGQGPEFLTYFQNEAQLEKSRLLSDRFSAERPKGSFSTLEIQRTEQGDSAMYLCASSPGGLDRGYTFGSGTRLTVV.

V gene TRBV29-1 combines with J gene TRBJ1-1; D might be TRBD1 (5 bases). This CDR3 is built from 11 residues. Germline V gives CDR1 SQVTM, CDR2 ANQGSEA. Trimming took 6 bases from V and 3 from J, leaving 8 bases between them. The CDR3 here is CSVVGDTEAFF. The CDR3 DNA reads as TGCAGCGTGGTAGGGGACACTGAAGCTTTCTTT.

The chain employs TRBV13 and TRBJ2-7; 9 bases fit TRBD1. V gave up 3 bases and J gave up 9 bases; unmatched junction bases: 0. CDR3 size: 11 residues. Germline-derived CDR1 and CDR2 are PRHDT and FYEKMQ (reference sequence). CDR3: CASSLGQGQYF. For the CDR3, the DNA is TGTGCCAGCAGCTTGGGACAGGGGCAGTACTTC.

The chain employs TRBV11-2 and TRBJ1-1; D remains unclear. The V gene lost 7 bases and the J gene lost 0 bases, with 9 bases spanning the gap. The germline CDR1 and CDR2 sequences are SGHAT and FQNNGV. CDR3 length equals 13 residues. Here the CDR3 reads CASMVRMNTEAFF. DNA for the CDR3: TGTGCCAGCATGGTCAGGATGAACACTGAAGCTTTCTTT. The full variable domain, its missing parts supplied by reference TRBV11-2 and TRBJ1-1, is EAGVAQSPRYKIIEKRQSVAFWCNPISGHATLYWYQQILGQGPKLLIQFQNNGVVDDSQLPKDRFSAERLKGVDSTLKIQPAKLEDSAVYLCASMVRMNTEAFFGQGTRLTVV.